This T cell receptor beta chain was found in a study of identical twins (dated by TCRdb to the mid-2010s). As for the study more broadly: To test whether fetal clonotypes persist, this study deep-sequenced TCR alpha and beta repertoires from monozygotic twins, from unrelated adults of various ages, and from cord blood. To rule out contamination, replicate twin experiments were performed at different times with different library preparation protocols.

What the work shows at the level of the full study, not this receptor alone: Fewer insertions were carried by abundant cord blood beta clonotypes; a weaker similar trend was observed in young adult naive repertoires, while no such trend was observed in memory repertoires. Invariant T cells such as MAIT and iNKT could partly confound zero-insertion analyses, though diverse VJ usage argued against this for most clonotypes. The excess sharing between twins in beta out-of-frame sequences was weaker because fewer shared sequences reduced the signal-to-noise ratio. Out-of-frame TCR alpha sharing in monozygotic twins was systematically underestimated by recombination models, whereas sharing between unrelated individuals was in agreement with the recombination models. Compared with coincidental sharing between unrelated individuals, an excess of low generation-probability sequences was observed among out-of-frame TCR alpha sequences shared between twins. Because the same donors could not be followed over many years, the conclusions depended on cross-sectional statistical analysis.

A word on this clonotype: Its antigen is currently not known. Per-base qualities were not stored, and no clone one base away is much larger.

The library was obtained by 5' RACE. The instrument given in TCRdb is Illumina HiSeq 2000. A universal primer binding site was added through template switching, and the final cDNA carried a unique molecular identifier so that TCR cDNA molecules could be counted accurately. First-strand cDNA for TCR alpha and beta chains was synthesized from specific primers in the conserved constant-segment region. Each cDNA library was double barcoded, with a SMART-Mk sample barcode plus Illumina barcodes, to control for contamination. Two successive PCR steps introduced TruSeq adapter sequences along with Illumina sample barcodes. The Illumina HiSeq platform was used with custom primers to sequence TCR alpha and beta cDNA libraries. As for the original processing: MiGEC was used to process raw reads and extract unique molecular identifiers, and MiXCR was used to find CDR3 positions. Recombination models were inferred per individual with the repgenHMM and IGoR tools using an EM algorithm. Shared clonotypes were analyzed with the tcR package in R, and sharing was normalized by the product of cloneset sizes. To study raw recombination free of thymic and clonal selection effects, out-of-frame nonproductive sequences were analyzed. TCRdb reran the public reads through fastp at Q25 and MiXCR, keeping productive beta chains. Identical CDR3 proteins give one entry, which carries the most common genes and DNA. The V and J calls come from TCRdb's annotation, not from the publication. This sample lists roughly 690,000 distinct CDR3 sequences; approximately 6% were detected once. Around 2% of the sample goes to the ten largest clones.

Every donor in the study was a healthy Caucasian. Three unrelated non-twin adults were also sequenced: a male aged 18 to 30, a male aged 50 to 60 and a female aged 50 to 60. Miltenyi CD45RO+ enrichment and human naive T-cell isolation kits were used to isolate memory (CD45RO+) and naive T cells from PBMC. The sequence derives from a young man in good health. The sequencing input was naive T cells sorted from blood. The sample's cell subset or site label is to be understood as: cells isolated with a human naive T-cell isolation kit.

The CDR3 protein is CASSRQGGTSYNEQFF. The nucleotide sequence reads TGTGCCAGCAGTAGACAGGGAGGAACTTCCTACAATGAGCAGTTCTTC. The rearrangement joined TRBV12-3 or TRBV12-4 to TRBJ2-1; the D gene is perhaps TRBD1, on 7 matching bases. V drops 5 bases and J drops 1 base, leaving 15 bases in between. From its cysteine to its phenylalanine, the CDR3 spans 16 amino acids. Only the CDR3 portion is preserved as DNA: 48 bases, with reading frame beginning at the first base.